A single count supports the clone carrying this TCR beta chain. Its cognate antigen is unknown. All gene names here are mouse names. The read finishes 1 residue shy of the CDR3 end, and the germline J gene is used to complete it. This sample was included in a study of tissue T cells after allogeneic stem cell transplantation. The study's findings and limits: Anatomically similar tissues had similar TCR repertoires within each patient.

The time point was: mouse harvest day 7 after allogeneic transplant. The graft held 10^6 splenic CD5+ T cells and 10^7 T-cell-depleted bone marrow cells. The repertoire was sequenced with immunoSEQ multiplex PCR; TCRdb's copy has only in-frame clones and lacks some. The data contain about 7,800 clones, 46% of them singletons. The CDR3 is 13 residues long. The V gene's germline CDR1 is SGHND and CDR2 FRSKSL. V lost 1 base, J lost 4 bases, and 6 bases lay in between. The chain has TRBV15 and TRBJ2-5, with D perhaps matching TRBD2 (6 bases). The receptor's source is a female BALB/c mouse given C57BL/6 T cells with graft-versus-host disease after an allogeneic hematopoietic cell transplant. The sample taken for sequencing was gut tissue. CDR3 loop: CASSLGGEDTQYF. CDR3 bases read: TGTGCCAGCAGTTTAGGGGGGGAAGACACCCAGTAC.